The rows below give T cell receptor beta chains drawn from one sample of a study of cytomegalovirus exposure and HLA in healthy donors. The table came from immunoSEQ multiplex PCR; TCRdb's copy has only in-frame clones and leaves some out. Of 100,000 to 150,000 clones detected, about 8.5% appear once; the ten largest clones hold about 5.5%. Sequencing was performed on PBMCs. These receptors were collected from a man in his forties in good health and CMV-seronegative. CDR3s include the opening cysteine and the closing phenylalanine or tryptophan. D genes are given only for firm matches. Size values are once, few and many counts, or a class for expanded clones, and some rows have none.

v_gene: TRBV28
j_gene: TRBJ2-3
abundance: few
d_gene: TRBD1
CDR3aa: CASRGQASTDTQYF
CDR3nt: TGTGCCAGCAGAGGACAGGCTAGCACAGATACGCAGTATTTT

v_gene: TRBV5-4
j_gene: TRBJ2-1
abundance: few
d_gene: NA
CDR3aa: CASSLGQVSYNEQFF
CDR3nt: TGTGCCAGCAGCTTGGGACAGGTCTCCTACAATGAGCAGTTCTTC

v_gene: TRBV14
j_gene: TRBJ2-7
abundance: NA
d_gene: TRBD1
CDR3aa: CASSLFDRGEQYF
CDR3nt: TGTGCCAGCAGCCTTTTTGACAGGGGAGAGCAGTACTTC

v_gene: TRBV7-6
j_gene: TRBJ2-2
abundance: NA
d_gene: NA
CDR3aa: CASSLGRGEYTGELFF
CDR3nt: TGTGCCAGCAGCTTAGGGCGGGGTGAGTACACCGGGGAGCTGTTTTTT

v_gene: TRBV19
j_gene: TRBJ1-5
abundance: few
d_gene: NA
CDR3aa: CASSYGSAENQPQHF
CDR3nt: TGTGCCAGTAGTTACGGCTCAGCGGAAAATCAGCCCCAGCATTTT

v_gene: TRBV5-6
j_gene: TRBJ1-2
abundance: few
d_gene: TRBD1
CDR3aa: CASSGDSYGYTF
CDR3nt: TGTGCCAGCAGCGGGGACAGCTATGGCTACACCTTC

v_gene: TRBV6-1
j_gene: TRBJ2-7
abundance: NA
d_gene: NA
CDR3aa: CASSDYNYEQYF
CDR3nt: TGTGCCAGCAGCGATTACAACTACGAGCAGTACTTC

v_gene: TRBV13
j_gene: TRBJ1-5
abundance: NA
d_gene: TRBD1
CDR3aa: CASSRGQGGQPQHF
CDR3nt: TGTGCCAGCAGCCGAGGACAGGGTGGGCAGCCCCAGCATTTT

v_gene: TRBV4-1
j_gene: TRBJ2-1
abundance: few
d_gene: TRBD2
CDR3aa: CASSQSPRGGVNEQFF
CDR3nt: TGCGCCAGCAGCCAAAGTCCGCGGGGGGGTGTCAATGAGCAGTTCTTC

v_gene: TRBV9
j_gene: TRBJ2-1
abundance: NA
d_gene: TRBD2
CDR3aa: CASSGGLAGDNEQFF
CDR3nt: TGTGCCAGCAGCGGGGGACTAGCGGGGGACAATGAGCAGTTCTTC

v_gene: TRBV19
j_gene: TRBJ2-3
abundance: NA
d_gene: NA
CDR3aa: CASKVPETDTQYF
CDR3nt: TGTGCCAGTAAAGTTCCCGAGACAGATACGCAGTATTTT

v_gene: TRBV4-1
j_gene: TRBJ1-1
abundance: few
d_gene: TRBD1
CDR3aa: CASSQPTGGNTEAFF
CDR3nt: TGCGCCAGCAGCCAACCGACAGGGGGGAACACTGAAGCTTTCTTT

v_gene: TRBV6-5
j_gene: TRBJ1-2
abundance: few
d_gene: NA
CDR3aa: CASSYVVTGDGYTF
CDR3nt: TGTGCCAGCAGTTACGTGGTCACAGGAGATGGCTACACCTTC

v_gene: TRBV5-1
j_gene: TRBJ1-1
abundance: NA
d_gene: NA
CDR3aa: CASNAYERRLMNTEAFF
CDR3nt: TGCGCCAGCAATGCATACGAACGGCGGCTAATGAACACTGAAGCTTTCTTT

v_gene: TRBV11-2
j_gene: TRBJ2-2
abundance: few
d_gene: TRBD1
CDR3aa: CASSSGQGTGELFF
CDR3nt: TGTGCCAGCAGCTCGGGACAGGGAACCGGGGAGCTGTTTTTT